Listed below are T cell receptor beta chains from one sample, sequenced in a study of siplizumab effects on memory and regulatory T cells. Clones were sequenced by immunoSEQ multiplex PCR, and TCRdb holds only the in-frame ones, with some missing. Among roughly 60,000 clones listed, about 96% were seen once. The sample was naive CD8+ T cells sorted from blood. Receptors were obtained from a human donor in good health. CDR3s include the opening cysteine and the closing phenylalanine or tryptophan. D genes are given only for firm matches.

d_call	v_call	j_call	cdr3_nt	cdr3_aa
TRBD1	TRBV28	TRBJ1-5	TGTGCCAGCAGACCCGACAGGGTGGGGGATCAGCCCCAGCATTTT	CASRPDRVGDQPQHF
TRBD2	TRBV7-2	TRBJ2-3	TGTGCCAGCAGCTTAGTAGCGGGGGGGCCAGATACGCAGTATTTT	CASSLVAGGPDTQYF
TRBD1	TRBV5-1	TRBJ2-5	TGCGCCAGCAGCGCCGGGACAGACCAAGAGACCCAGTACTTC	CASSAGTDQETQYF
NA	TRBV9	TRBJ2-7	TGTGCCAGCAGCGTAGGGGTAGGGAACTACGAGCAGTACTTC	CASSVGVGNYEQYF
NA	TRBV4-2	TRBJ2-3	TGTGCCAGCAGCCAAGGTGTTCAATACACAGATACGCAGTATTTT	CASSQGVQYTDTQYF
NA	TRBV5-4	TRBJ2-2	TGTGCCAGCAGCTTCTGGGACTCCACCGGGGAGCTGTTTTTT	CASSFWDSTGELFF
TRBD2	TRBV27	TRBJ2-3	TGTGCCAGCAGTGACCGAGAAACTAGCGGTCTGAGAGATACGCAGTATTTT	CASSDRETSGLRDTQYF
NA	TRBV27	TRBJ1-2	TGTGCCAGCAGTTTAGACAGTACTAACTATGGCTACACCTTC	CASSLDSTNYGYTF
NA	TRBV4-3	TRBJ2-5	TGCGCCAGCAGCCTGAGCTGGGTTCCAACAGGAGTTCAAGAGACCCAGTACTTC	CASSLSWVPTGVQETQYF
NA	TRBV7-9	TRBJ1-5	TGTGCCAGCAGCATTGGACAGTATAGCAATCAGCCCCAGCATTTT	CASSIGQYSNQPQHF
NA	TRBV20-1	TRBJ2-5	TGCAGTGCTAGTTGGGGAGGGACCCAGTACTTC	CSASWGGTQYF
TRBD1	TRBV19	TRBJ1-3	TGTGCCAGTTTGGACAGGGCCAGAAACACCATATATTTT	CASLDRARNTIYF
NA	TRBV15	TRBJ1-3	TGTGCCACCAGCAGAGATCGGGGAATTGGAAACACCATATATTTT	CATSRDRGIGNTIYF
NA	TRBV9	TRBJ2-7	TGTGCCAGCAGCACAGGGGAGGGGGAGCAGTACTTC	CASSTGEGEQYF
TRBD2	TRBV7-7	TRBJ2-1	TGTGCCAGCAGCCTAAACCCACAACTAGCGGCATACAATGAGCAGTTCTTC	CASSLNPQLAAYNEQFF
NA	TRBV25-1	TRBJ2-7	TGTGCCAGCAGTGCCTACGAGCAGTACTTC	CASSAYEQYF
NA	TRBV5-5	TRBJ2-7	TGTGCCAGCAGCCACGACCCTACCTACGAGCAGTACTTC	CASSHDPTYEQYF
TRBD1	TRBV27	TRBJ1-2	TGTGCCAGCAGTTTATCGAGACAGGGGGCGTCAGGCTACACCTTC	CASSLSRQGASGYTF
NA	TRBV9	TRBJ2-2	TGTGCCAGCAGCGGGTCGGGGACGGCGAACACCGGGGAGCTGTTTTTT	CASSGSGTANTGELFF
TRBD2	TRBV5-6	TRBJ2-5	TGTGCCAGCAGCGCCCGGACTAGCGGGGGGGCGGGGCAAGAGACCCAGTACTTC	CASSARTSGGAGQETQYF
NA	TRBV28	TRBJ2-3	TGTGCCAGCAGTTTATTATCCCGTGACAGCTTAACAGATACGCAGTATTTT	CASSLLSRDSLTDTQYF
TRBD2	TRBV15	TRBJ2-2	TGTGCCACCAGTCCGAGACTAGCGGGGGGGATCGGGGAGCTGTTTTTT	CATSPRLAGGIGELFF
NA	TRBV5-1	TRBJ1-1	TGCGCCAGCAGCTTGAGGGCCGATTATGAAGCTTTCTTT	CASSLRADYEAFF
NA	TRBV9	TRBJ1-4	TGTGCCAGCAGTGAGGGAGGCCGTAATGAAAAACTGTTTTTT	CASSEGGRNEKLFF
TRBD1	TRBV27	TRBJ1-1	TGTGCCAGCAGTCTTACGGGACAGATGAACACTGAAGCTTTCTTT	CASSLTGQMNTEAFF
NA	TRBV5-1	TRBJ2-7	TGCGCCAGCAGCCCGGACGCAGCCTACGAGCAGTACTTC	CASSPDAAYEQYF
NA	TRBV7-9	TRBJ1-2	TGTGCCAGCAGCTTAGACGGGGGGCACTATGGCTACACCTTC	CASSLDGGHYGYTF
NA	TRBV5-4	TRBJ2-1	TGTGCCAGCAGCCATTTGACGGACTCCTACAATGAGCAGTTCTTC	CASSHLTDSYNEQFF
NA	TRBV28	TRBJ1-6	TGTGCCAGCAGTTACGCAGGGATTAATTCACCCCTCCACTTT	CASSYAGINSPLHF